This passage covers 3 T cell receptor beta chains from one sample sequenced in a study of blood T cell repertoires in COVID-19. Libraries were prepared by immunoSEQ multiplex PCR; TCRdb keeps only in-frame clonotypes and omits some of them. The sample lists approximately 250,000 clones, 65% to 90% occurring once. What was sequenced was peripheral blood. Receptor source: a man in his fifties or sixties with COVID-19, enrolled during active disease.

The chain joins TRBV5-4 to TRBJ2-7; 9 nucleotides line up with TRBD1. Germline assignment: CDR1 SGHNT and CDR2 YYREEE (reference sequence). The CDR3 length is 15 residues. V shed 4 bases and J 0 bases; nucleotides not matched to a gene: 5. This CDR3 is CASSPPGQGSYEQYF. The CDR3 DNA reads TGTGCCAGCAGCCCACCGGGACAGGGCTCCTACGAGCAGTACTTC.

The V and J genes are TRBV27 and TRBJ1-4; D is uncertain. V lost 0 bases, J lost 7 bases, and 12 bases lay in between. This CDR3 has 15 amino acids. Germline V lookup: CDR1 MNHEY, CDR2 SMNVEV (reference sequence). CDR3 residues: CASSLSYTGSEKLFF. In DNA, the CDR3 is TGTGCCAGCAGTTTATCCTACACGGGAAGTGAAAAACTGTTTTTT.

The V call is TRBV6-2 or TRBV6-3, the J call TRBJ2-5; maybe TRBD2 (5 bases). Germline lookup yields CDR1 MNHEY and CDR2 SVGEGT. The V and J ends lost 5 bases and 4 bases respectively, with 14 bases between them. This CDR3 region has 14 residues. The DNA of the CDR3 is TGTGCCAGCAGTCAGTATCCGCGGGTAGAGACCCAGTACTTC. Residues: CASSQYPRVETQYF.